These 22 T cell receptor beta chains were all obtained from the same sample, sequenced in a study of response to subunit inactivated influenza vaccine. TCRdb reprocessed the RT-PCR reads via MiXCR and lists one record per CDR3 protein. The repertoire holds under 800,000 distinct CDR3 sequences, with more than 11% as singletons. Source: PBMCs from blood, taken 14 to 15 days before vaccination. These receptors were taken from a man between 45 and 60 years old who received an inactivated influenza vaccine.

This chain uses TRBV28 with TRBJ2-7; D not resolved. This CDR3 has 10 residues. CDR1 and CDR2 (germline): MDHEN, SYDVKM. The germline V and J ends were trimmed by 6 bases and 7 bases, with 7 bases remaining between them. In DNA, the CDR3 is TGTGCCAGCAGACGCCGGGAGCAGTACTTC. It encodes CASRRREQYF.

Only a few counts were recorded for this clonotype. This chain links TRBV3-1 with TRBJ2-3; D unclear. Germline CDR1 is LGHDT and CDR2 is YNNKEL (reference sequence). V lost 1 base and J 2 bases, leaving 13 bases between the germline ends. This CDR3 contains 16 residues. The CDR3 nucleotides read TGTGCCAGCAGCCAAGGGGAAGAGACCTACACAGATACGCAGTATTTT. Translated: CASSQGEETYTDTQYF.

This clonotype was recorded many times. The gene calls are TRBV28 and TRBJ1-4; possible D gene TRBD1, 5 bases. Trimming removed 4 bases at V and 5 bases at J, with 20 bases between. Germline CDR1 and CDR2: MDHEN and SYDVKM. This CDR3 is built from 17 residues. CDR3 DNA sequence: TGTGCCAGCAGTTCGCAGGACGACCGGGGCTACAATGAAAAACTGTTTTTT. Protein: CASSSQDDRGYNEKLFF.

V and J are TRBV7-2 and TRBJ2-7; 9 positions agree with TRBD1. The CDR3 is 15 amino acids. Germline lookup yields CDR1 SGHTA and CDR2 FQGNSA. V lost 4 bases, J lost 4 bases, and 8 bases stayed unmatched. The DNA for the CDR3 is TGTGCCAGCAGCTCCGGGACAGGGTTATTTTACGAGCAGTACTTC. This gives the protein CASSSGTGLFYEQYF.

This chain links TRBV6-1 with TRBJ2-5; D perhaps matches TRBD2 (5 bases). CDR1 is MNHNS and CDR2 is SASEGT in the germline V gene. The CDR3 covers 14 residues. Deletions cut 6 bases from V and 0 bases from J, with 11 bases between. The CDR3 sequence is CASRGSGNQETQYF. DNA of the CDR3: TGTGCCAGCAGGGGCTCCGGGAACCAAGAGACCCAGTACTTC.

The chain carries TRBV6-1 and TRBJ2-5; D ambiguous. Germline lookup yields CDR1 MNHNS and CDR2 SASEGT. CDR3 length: 15 residues. Trimming pared 1 base from V and 1 base from J, leaving 10 bases between. The CDR3 protein is CASSEGPNLQETQYF. The CDR3 DNA reads TGTGCCAGCAGTGAAGGACCGAATCTCCAAGAGACCCAGTACTTC.

This rearrangement joins TRBV7-9 to TRBJ2-4, with TRBD1 identical over 7 bases. The CDR3 has 13 amino acids. CDR1 and CDR2 (germline): SEHNR, FQNEAQ (reference sequence). The V gene end was trimmed by 7 bases and the J gene end by 8 bases; junction bases not matched to a gene: 8. CDR3 sequence reads: CASTRGSLDIQYF. In DNA form, the CDR3 reads TGTGCCAGCACCAGGGGGAGTCTGGACATTCAGTACTTC.

The rearrangement uses TRBV11-2 and TRBJ2-2, with D possibly matching TRBD2 (6 bases). Trimming stripped 1 base from V and 4 bases from J, with 13 bases between. CDR3 length equals 16 residues. CDR1 SGHAT and CDR2 FQNNGV come from the germline V gene. CDR3 bases: TGTGCCAGCAGCTTAGCGGCTAGCGAGATCACCGGGGAGCTGTTTTTT. It yields the protein CASSLAASEITGELFF.

V is TRBV7-2 and J is TRBJ1-6, with a tentative D call TRBD1 (5 bases). This CDR3 has 14 residues. The V end was cut by 5 bases, the J end by 4 bases, with 9 bases between. From germline, CDR1 is SGHTA and CDR2 FQGNSA. The CDR3 sequence is CASSPGPYNSPLHF. The CDR3 DNA is TGTGCCAGCAGCCCGGGACCTTATAATTCACCCCTCCACTTT.

The chain carries TRBV12-3 or TRBV12-4 and TRBJ2-4; 7 bases are a match to TRBD2. CDR3 size: 14 residues. V lost 3 bases and J lost 9; bases outside the gene matches: 8. The DNA of the CDR3 is TGTGCCAGCAGTTTCTCTGGCGGGGGTGGCATTCAGTACTTC. Translating gives CASSFSGGGGIQYF.

The chain combines TRBV12-3 or TRBV12-4 with TRBJ2-7; maybe TRBD1 (6 bases). The CDR3 extends over 13 amino acids. V lost 5 bases to trimming and J lost 2 bases, with 10 bases between them. CDR3 sequence: CASSETGPYEQYF. The CDR3, as DNA: TGTGCCAGCAGTGAAACAGGGCCCTACGAGCAGTACTTC.

The chain employs TRBV7-9 and TRBJ2-1; D not certain. Deletions cut 4 bases from V and 3 bases from J, with 13 bases between. Germline assignment: CDR1 SEHNR and CDR2 FQNEAQ (reference sequence). CDR3 size: 15 residues. CDR3 residues: CASSSIPPVYNEQFF. The DNA for the CDR3 is TGTGCCAGCAGCTCCATCCCTCCCGTCTACAATGAGCAGTTCTTC.

The chain recombines TRBV6-1 with TRBJ2-6, with D hard to call. The CDR3 extends over 15 amino acids. V lost 6 bases and J lost 1, with 10 bases in between. Germline CDR1 is MNHNS and CDR2 is SASEGT. This CDR3 is CASSHDPSGANVLTF. The CDR3 DNA reads TGTGCCAGCAGCCACGATCCATCTGGGGCCAACGTCCTGACTTTC.

V and J are TRBV12-3 or TRBV12-4 and TRBJ2-7; no reliable D call. This CDR3 comprises 15 residues. V lost 5 bases, J lost 2 bases, and 16 bases lay in between. The CDR3 DNA sequence: TGTGCCAGCAGTATTGGACGGATGACCCCCTACGAGCAGTACTTC. Its protein product is CASSIGRMTPYEQYF.

The chain links TRBV2 to TRBJ2-2; perhaps TRBD2 as D (5 bases). Germline CDR1 and CDR2: SNHLY and FYNNEI. CDR3 size: 16 residues. V dropped 6 bases and J dropped 5 bases, with 19 bases sitting between them. The CDR3 spells CASSESLERFTGELFF. The CDR3 bases are TGTGCCAGCAGCGAATCACTAGAAAGGTTTACCGGGGAGCTGTTTTTT.

In its sample, this clonotype was seen a few times. This chain uses TRBV7-3 with TRBJ2-1, with D tentatively TRBD2 (6 bases). CDR1 is SGHTA, CDR2 FQGTGA, per germline. The CDR3 has 14 amino acids. V shed 2 bases and J shed 8 bases, with 13 bases lying between them. The CDR3 sequence: CASSLLGSRDEQFF. CDR3 bases: TGTGCCAGCAGCTTACTCGGGAGTCGTGATGAGCAGTTCTTC.

This clonotype was seen a handful of times. This rearrangement joins TRBV30 to TRBJ2-6; TRBD1 matches at 10 bases. CDR1 GTSNPN and CDR2 SVGIG come from the germline V gene (reference sequence). This CDR3 is 15 amino acids long. Trimming cost V 3 bases and J 4 bases; bases outside gene matches: 3. CDR3 nucleotides: TGTGCCTGGAGGACAGGGGGCTCCGGGGCCAACGTCCTGACTTTC. It codes for CAWRTGGSGANVLTF.

Regarding this clonotype: A read error is the likely source, as a far larger clone sits one nucleotide away. The rearrangement joins TRBV5-6 to TRBJ2-1; weak D call: TRBD2 (5 bases). This CDR3 is 13 amino acids long. Germline V gene sequence: CDR1 SGHDT, CDR2 YYEEEE. The CDR3 loop reads CAISPGTYNEQFF. The CDR3 DNA follows: TGTGCCATCAGCCCCGGGACCTACAATGAGCAGTTCTTC.

This clonotype came up a few times. V gene TRBV4-3 combines with J gene TRBJ2-2, with D perhaps assigned TRBD1 or TRBD2 (5 bases each). Trimming left V 0 bases short and J 2 bases short, with 13 bases between. The CDR3 is 17 amino acids. The V gene's germline CDR1 is LGHNA and CDR2 YSLEER. The CDR3 DNA is TGCGCCAGCAGCCAAGATCCGGGGACCGTAAACACCGGGGAGCTGTTTTTT. Its protein product is CASSQDPGTVNTGELFF.

The J gene is TRBJ2-7, the V gene TRBV6-1, with D tentatively TRBD1 (6 bases). Germline lookup yields CDR1 MNHNS and CDR2 SASEGT. The CDR3 covers 12 residues. V was clipped by 4 bases and J by 6 bases, with 10 bases between them. CDR3 nucleotides: TGTGCCAGCAGTGCGACAGGTCCCGAGCAGTACTTC. Residues: CASSATGPEQYF.

The sample holds many counts of this clonotype. The gene calls are TRBV6-2 or TRBV6-3 and TRBJ2-7; a possible D gene is TRBD2 (6 bases). The CDR3 consists of 13 residues. V was trimmed by 6 bases and J by 2 bases, leaving 11 bases between them. CDR1 is MNHEY, CDR2 SVGEGT, per germline. CDR3 sequence reads: CASSSGTPYEQYF. CDR3 sequence (DNA): TGTGCCAGCAGCTCCGGGACTCCCTACGAGCAGTACTTC.

The rearrangement joins TRBV6-2 or TRBV6-3 to TRBJ2-2, with a tentative D call TRBD2 (6 bases). The ends were cut back, 2 bases at V and 2 bases at J, with 9 bases in the middle. Germline loops: CDR1 MNHEY, CDR2 SVGEGT. This CDR3 has 15 amino acids. In DNA form, the CDR3 reads TGTGCCAGCAGTTACCTCGCGGGAAACACCGGGGAGCTGTTTTTT. This encodes CASSYLAGNTGELFF.